Listed below are T cell receptor beta chains from one sample, sequenced in a study of metastatic and nonmetastatic thyroid tumors. TCRdb re-processed the PCR reads through MiXCR. This repertoire shows some 31,000 clones, roughly a sixth found once; its top ten account for under 7%. The specimen was blood. These receptor sequences come from a female donor with papillary thyroid cancer or a benign thyroid nodule (not recorded which). Some clones in this sample may be carry-over from other donors' samples. Both conserved end residues are part of each CDR3. Fields, in order: D gene, J gene, V gene, clone size, CDR3 protein, CDR3 DNA. D genes are given only for firm matches. Clone sizes are given selectively: once, few, many, or a class where the clone is expanded.

TRBD2	TRBJ2-7	TRBV28	many	CASSLPYSGRLYEQYF	TGTGCCAGCAGCCTTCCCTATAGCGGGAGGCTCTACGAGCAGTACTTC
TRBD2	TRBJ2-2	TRBV14	many	CASSPMGGTRNTGELFF	TGTGCCAGCAGCCCCATGGGGGGGACCCGGAACACCGGGGAGCTGTTTTTT
.	TRBJ2-2	TRBV30	many	CAWSVIRQRDGELFF	TGTGCCTGGAGTGTAATTCGGCAGAGGGACGGGGAGCTGTTTTTT
TRBD2	TRBJ2-1	TRBV20-1	medium-sized	CSAGRVGTSGSSEQFF	TGCAGTGCCGGAAGGGTCGGGACTAGCGGGAGTAGTGAGCAGTTCTTC
.	TRBJ2-1	TRBV6-9	few	CASSESLAVQGTNEQFF	TGCGCCAGCAGTGAGTCTCTGGCTGTACAGGGTACCAATGAGCAGTTCTTC
.	TRBJ1-4	TRBV29-1	many	CSGGDPGGSEKLFF	TGCAGCGGCGGGGACCCCGGGGGCTCTGAAAAACTGTTTTTT
TRBD2	TRBJ2-1	TRBV11-2	many	CASSLFPTGPSTSGSYNEQFF	TGTGCCAGCAGCTTATTCCCCACCGGGCCCTCGACTAGCGGGAGTTACAATGAGCAGTTCTTC
.	TRBJ1-1	TRBV4-3	many	CASSQGVGADLNTEAFF	TGCGCCAGCAGCCAAGGAGTCGGGGCAGACTTAAACACTGAAGCTTTCTTT
TRBD2	TRBJ2-3	TRBV20-1	.	CSAGEASGCDTQYF	TGCAGTGCGGGGGAGGCTAGCGGTTGTGATACGCAGTATTTT
TRBD2	TRBJ2-3	TRBV7-8	many	CASSLEWDYRSGTQYF	TGTGCCAGCAGCTTAGAATGGGACTATCGTAGCGGGACGCAGTATTTT
.	TRBJ1-5	TRBV5-8	many	CASIVGNNQPQHF	TGTGCCAGCATTGTGGGGAACAATCAGCCCCAGCATTTT
TRBD1	TRBJ2-1	TRBV7-6	many	CASSLSQGADEQFF	TGTGCCAGCAGCTTATCACAGGGGGCGGATGAGCAGTTCTTC
.	TRBJ1-5	TRBV28	.	CASVAYQSQHF	TGTGCCAGCGTAGCCTATCAGTCCCAGCATTTT
.	TRBJ1-1	TRBV7-6	hyperexpanded	CASSSGSTEAFF	TGTGCCAGCAGCTCAGGAAGTACTGAAGCTTTCTTT
.	TRBJ1-4	TRBV28	few	CAITTPGATNEKLFF	TGTGCCATCACCACCCCCGGGGCAACTAATGAAAAACTGTTTTTT
.	TRBJ1-1	TRBV29-1	many	CSVDWGAWNTEAFF	TGCAGCGTTGATTGGGGGGCCTGGAACACTGAAGCTTTCTTT
.	TRBJ1-1	TRBV3-1	many	CASSHSDSVAEAFF	TGTGCCAGCAGCCATTCAGACAGTGTCGCTGAAGCTTTCTTT
TRBD1	TRBJ1-2	TRBV5-1	many	CASSPRTGRVDGYTF	TGCGCCAGCAGCCCCCGGACAGGTCGGGTCGATGGCTACACCTTC
.	TRBJ2-7	TRBV6-2/TRBV6-3	.	CASRQYSYEQYF	TGTGCCAGCCGCCAGTACAGCTACGAGCAGTACTTC
.	TRBJ1-2	TRBV5-5	many	CASSGGPGPDYGYTF	TGTGCCAGCAGCGGGGGACCGGGACCTGACTATGGCTACACCTTC
.	TRBJ2-1	TRBV6-1	few	CASRKVRGSSYNEQFF	TGTGCCAGCAGGAAGGTGAGAGGGAGCTCCTACAATGAGCAGTTCTTC
.	TRBJ2-5	TRBV6-2/TRBV6-3	many	CASSRQGRETQYF	TGTGCCAGCAGCCGTCAGGGGCGGGAGACCCAGTACTTC
TRBD2	TRBJ2-1	TRBV24-1	many	CATSDLRAGGRSEQFF	TGTGCCACCAGTGATTTGCGGGCGGGAGGGCGAAGTGAGCAGTTCTTC
.	TRBJ2-2	TRBV6-1	.	CASSPGQFNTGELFF	TGTGCCAGCAGTCCCGGACAGTTTAACACCGGGGAGCTGTTTTTT
.	TRBJ2-6	TRBV5-1	many	CASSTEGAGANVLTF	TGCGCCAGCAGCACCGAGGGGGCTGGGGCCAACGTCCTGACTTTC
TRBD1	TRBJ1-2	TRBV13	many	CASSEGQGDSYGYTF	TGTGCCAGCAGCGAGGGACAGGGGGATAGCTATGGCTACACCTTC
.	TRBJ1-1	TRBV7-2	few	CASSLLGFNTEAFF	TGTGCCAGCAGCCTTTTGGGCTTCAACACTGAAGCTTTCTTT
TRBD2	TRBJ2-2	TRBV24-1	many	CATTATSAGELFF	TGTGCCACCACGGCGACTAGCGCCGGGGAGCTGTTTTTT
TRBD2	TRBJ2-7	TRBV6-2/TRBV6-3	.	CASSSSGSYEYYF	TGTGCCAGCAGTTCTAGCGGGTCCTACGAGTATTACTTC
TRBD1	TRBJ1-4	TRBV18	.	CASSGQGDEKLFF	TGTGCCAGCTCGGGACAGGGGGATGAAAAACTGTTTTTT
TRBD2	TRBJ2-3	TRBV7-1	many	CASSPALAGGPRITDTQYF	TGTGCCAGCAGCCCAGCCCTAGCGGGAGGGCCAAGGATCACAGATACGCAGTATTTT
.	TRBJ2-3	TRBV5-1	.	CASSVGELEGAGTDTQYF	TGCGCCAGCAGCGTAGGGGAACTAGAGGGAGCCGGCACAGATACGCAGTATTTT
TRBD1	TRBJ2-7	TRBV11-2	many	CASSSGQGPSYEQYF	TGTGCCAGCAGCTCCGGACAGGGTCCCTCCTACGAGCAGTACTTC
.	TRBJ2-7	TRBV4-1	many	CASSQGDGRPDVRAYF	TGCGCCAGCAGCCAAGGTGACGGACGGCCCGACGTTCGAGCGTACTTC
TRBD1	TRBJ2-6	TRBV7-8	.	CASRRQGVLLSGANVLTF	TGTGCAAGCAGGCGGCAGGGGGTCCTCCTCTCTGGGGCCAACGTCCTGACTTTC
.	TRBJ2-6	TRBV4-3	once	CASSQSWTESSGANVLTF	TGCGCCAGCAGCCAGTCCTGGACAGAAAGCTCTGGGGCCAACGTCCTGACTTTC
.	TRBJ2-2	TRBV7-9	many	CASSPSGRGTGELFF	TGTGCCAGCAGCCCCAGTGGGAGAGGGACCGGGGAGCTGTTTTTT
TRBD2	TRBJ2-1	TRBV11-2	.	CASSPGTSGADNEQFF	TGTGCCAGCAGCCCTGGTACTAGCGGTGCCGACAATGAGCAGTTCTTC
.	TRBJ2-1	TRBV20-1	.	CSASKPGLRVQEQFF	TGCAGTGCTTCAAAACCGGGACTGAGGGTACAAGAGCAGTTCTTC
.	TRBJ1-2	TRBV5-1	.	CASSLNGDYGYTF	TGCGCCAGCAGCTTGAACGGCGACTATGGCTACACCTTC
TRBD1	TRBJ1-1	TRBV28	many	CASDGPGTGLTEAFF	TGTGCCAGCGATGGCCCGGGGACAGGGTTAACTGAAGCTTTCTTT
.	TRBJ1-6	TRBV5-6	many	CASSERQSSYNSPLHF	TGTGCCAGCAGCGAGAGACAGAGCTCCTATAATTCACCCCTCCACTTT
TRBD1	TRBJ1-3	TRBV7-6	many	CASSPGQYPVSGNTIYF	TGTGCCAGCAGCCCGGGACAGTACCCTGTCTCTGGAAACACCATATATTTT
TRBD2	TRBJ2-7	TRBV20-1	.	CSALWTSGRAYEQYF	TGCAGTGCTCTTTGGACTAGCGGGAGGGCCTACGAGCAGTACTTC
.	TRBJ1-2	TRBV27	few	CASSLHMGNYCYTF	TGTGCCAGCAGTCTCCACATGGGGAACTATTGCTACACCTTC
.	TRBJ2-1	TRBV15	many	CATSGGPLASSYNEQFF	TGTGCCACCAGCGGAGGACCTCTAGCGTCCTCCTACAATGAGCAGTTCTTC
TRBD2	TRBJ2-2	TRBV20-1	.	CSAITGTSGKGGTGELFF	TGCAGTGCCATCACCGGGACTAGCGGGAAAGGTGGGACCGGGGAGCTGTTTTTT
TRBD2	TRBJ2-2	TRBV4-1	many	CASSQDNPLRGRAPAGELFF	TGCGCCAGCAGCCAAGATAACCCATTACGGGGGAGGGCCCCCGCCGGGGAGCTGTTTTTT
TRBD2	TRBJ2-7	TRBV12-5	.	CASGLTSVFNEQYF	TGTGCTAGTGGTTTAACTAGCGTTTTCAACGAGCAGTACTTC
.	TRBJ1-1	TRBV7-9	many	CASSHRAGGPEAFF	TGTGCCAGCAGCCATCGGGCGGGGGGCCCTGAAGCTTTCTTT